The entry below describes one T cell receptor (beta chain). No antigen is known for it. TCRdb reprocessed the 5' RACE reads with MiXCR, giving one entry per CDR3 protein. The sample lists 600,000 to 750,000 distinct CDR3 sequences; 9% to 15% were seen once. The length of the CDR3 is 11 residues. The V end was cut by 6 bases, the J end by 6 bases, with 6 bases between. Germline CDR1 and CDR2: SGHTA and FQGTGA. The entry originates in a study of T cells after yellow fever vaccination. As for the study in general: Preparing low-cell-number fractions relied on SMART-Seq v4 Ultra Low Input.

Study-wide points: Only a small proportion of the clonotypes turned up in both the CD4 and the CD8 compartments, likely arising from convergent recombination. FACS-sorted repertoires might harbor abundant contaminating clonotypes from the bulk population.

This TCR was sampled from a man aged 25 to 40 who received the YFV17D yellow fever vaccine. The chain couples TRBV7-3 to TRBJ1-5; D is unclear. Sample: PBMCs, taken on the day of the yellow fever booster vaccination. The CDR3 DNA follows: TGTGCCAGCAGTACCGGTCAGCCCCAGCATTTT. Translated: CASSTGQPQHF.